The entry below describes one T cell receptor beta chain. Its antigen is as yet unknown. The entry originates in a study of T cell responses to AZD1222 COVID-19 vaccine. Study results and caveats: Females made up more of the donors, who were largely white British, and clonal diversity may have come out too low. Recipients of AZD1222 seropositive at baseline numbered only 6 or 7. Repertoire collection took place solely once the T cell response had peaked.

The germline V gene has CDR1 SGHDN and CDR2 FVKESK. This CDR3 has 17 amino acids. V shed 3 bases, J shed 7 bases, and the junction held 14 bases outside the gene matches. Sequenced by immunoSEQ multiplex PCR; TCRdb stores in-frame clones only, minus some. The sample has 150,000 or so clones; 70% to 90% are singletons. The specimen was peripheral blood, collected 28 days after the second dose of the MenACWY control vaccine. The chain links TRBV14 to TRBJ1-4; 7 bases are shared with TRBD1. The receptor was isolated from an adult who received the MenACWY meningococcal vaccine as a control. CDR3 DNA: TGTGCCAGCAGCCAGCCTCGGACAGGTTTCGGTAGTGAAAAACTGTTTTTT. As protein: CASSQPRTGFGSEKLFF.